These 31 T cell receptor beta chains share one sample of origin, sequenced in a study of blood T cell repertoires in COVID-19. This table comes from immunoSEQ multiplex PCR, and its TCRdb copy is limited to in-frame clones, with some not included. The top ten clones hold under 3% of a sample with some 130,000 clones, approximately 90% of them seen once. Sequencing was carried out using peripheral blood. These receptors were taken from a man in his sixties with active or convalescent COVID-19.

The chain couples TRBV7-2 to TRBJ2-1; TRBD1 matches at 10 bases. Germline CDR1 is SGHTA and CDR2 is FQGNSA. CDR3 size: 16 residues. J gave up 2 bases and V 5 bases, and 6 bases lay outside the gene matches. CDR3 in amino acids: CASSQGQGGAYNEQFF. The DNA for the CDR3 is TGTGCCAGCAGCCAAGGACAGGGGGGTGCCTACAATGAGCAGTTCTTC.

The rearrangement links TRBV4-2 to TRBJ2-7, with a weak D call TRBD2 (7 bases). V gave up 8 bases and J gave up 3 bases, with 14 bases separating them. This CDR3 comprises 13 residues. Germline assignment: CDR1 LGHNA and CDR2 YNFKEQ. CDR3 DNA sequence: TGTGCCAGCTCAGGAGGGGGGGGCTACGAGCAGTACTTC. The encoded protein is CASSGGGGYEQYF.

The chain combines TRBV5-1 with TRBJ2-1; D is possibly TRBD2 (6 bases). The CDR3 has 16 amino acids. Trimming stripped 5 bases from V and 0 bases from J, with 15 bases between. CDR1 is SGHRS, CDR2 YFSETQ, per germline. The CDR3 region is CASRSGLRSSYNEQFF. CDR3 DNA: TGCGCCAGCAGATCGGGACTCCGAAGCTCCTACAATGAGCAGTTCTTC.

The chain recombines TRBV5-1 with TRBJ2-1, with TRBD2 identical over 7 bases. The CDR3 loop spans 15 amino acids. Trimming at V came to 3 bases and at J to 2 bases, leaving 5 bases not matched to a gene. Looked up from germline, CDR1 is SGHRS and CDR2 is YFSETQ. CDR3 loop: CASSSTSDPYNEQFF. CDR3 bases: TGCGCCAGCAGCTCCACTAGCGACCCCTACAATGAGCAGTTCTTC.

This clone is a singleton in its sample. The chain has TRBV4-1 and TRBJ1-4; D remains unclear. V lost 3 bases and J 5 bases, leaving 10 bases between the germline ends. The length of the CDR3 is 14 residues. Germline CDR1 is MGHRA and CDR2 is YSYEKL. CDR3 region: CASSQSGENEKLFF. Written as DNA, the CDR3 is TGCGCCAGCAGCCAGAGTGGGGAGAATGAAAAACTGTTTTTT.

The CDR3 is CAWSPTPETQYF. The DNA for the CDR3 is TGTGCCTGGAGTCCTACCCCGGAGACCCAGTACTTC. This chain links TRBV30 with TRBJ2-5; D is unclear. V shed 2 bases and J shed 5 bases, with 9 bases lying between them. The CDR3 is 12 residues long. Germline V gene lookup returns CDR1 GTSNPN and CDR2 SVGIG (reference sequence). Drawing the rest from reference TRBV30 and TRBJ2-5, the complete variable domain is SQTIHQWPATLVQPVGSPLSLECTVEGTSNPNLYWYRQAAGRGLQLLFYSVGIGQISSEVPQNLSASRPQDRQFILSSKKLLLSDSGFYLCAWSPTPETQYFGPGTRLLVL.

The chain employs TRBV6-5 and TRBJ2-7, with D possibly matching TRBD2 (5 bases). The CDR3 is made up of 14 amino acids. The germline gives CDR1 MNHEY, CDR2 SVGAGI. V was shortened by 5 bases and J by 4 bases, with 15 bases between the two germline ends. The CDR3 spells CASSRGLVGYEQYF. The CDR3 nucleotides read TGTGCCAGCAGTCGCGGACTTGTGGGTTACGAGCAGTACTTC.

A single count supports this clone. The J gene is TRBJ1-1, the V gene TRBV7-9; TRBD1 might be the D (5 bases). With 4 bases removed from V and 9 bases from J, the gap between germline ends came to 12 bases. The V gene's germline CDR1 is SEHNR and CDR2 FQNEAQ (reference sequence). The CDR3 is 12 amino acids. CDR3 residues: CASSSDTYKAFF. In nucleotides, the CDR3 is TGTGCCAGCAGCTCGGACACGTACAAAGCTTTCTTT. The full variable domain, with the rest looked up from reference TRBV7-9 and TRBJ1-1, is DTGVSQNPRHKITKRGQNVTFRCDPISEHNRLYWYRQTLGQGPEFLTYFQNEAQLEKSRLLSDRFSAERPKGSFSTLEIQRTEQGDSAMYLCASSSDTYKAFFGQGTRLTVV.

This chain joins TRBV5-1 and TRBJ2-5; D might be TRBD2 (7 bases). The germline CDR1 and CDR2 sequences are SGHRS and YFSETQ. V lost 4 bases, J lost 5 bases, and 18 bases lay in between. This CDR3 has 15 residues. The CDR3 DNA reads TGCGCCAGCAGCCTCCGGTGGGGGGGCGGGGAGACCCAGTACTTC. Amino acid sequence: CASSLRWGGGETQYF.

The rearrangement joins TRBV5-1 to TRBJ1-4, with 7 nucleotides matching TRBD1. The V gene's germline CDR1 is SGHRS and CDR2 YFSETQ. The CDR3 covers 15 residues. The ends lost 4 bases at V and 3 bases at J; junction bases unmatched: 6. The CDR3 nucleotides read TGCGCCAGCAGCACCTCGGGACAGTCTAATGAAAAACTGTTTTTT. It specifies CASSTSGQSNEKLFF.

The chain carries TRBV19 and TRBJ2-2, with 7 bases fitting TRBD2. V shed 11 bases and J 0 bases; nucleotides not matched to a gene: 6. CDR1 is LNHDA, CDR2 SQIVND, per germline (reference sequence). This CDR3 contains 14 residues. This CDR3 is CALSGGTNTGELFF. As DNA, the CDR3 is TGTGCCCTGTCCGGGGGGACGAACACCGGGGAGCTGTTTTTT.

This rearrangement joins TRBV11-2 to TRBJ1-3, with TRBD1 matching over 7 bases. The CDR3 contains 15 residues. V lost 2 bases, J lost 0 bases, and 1 base stayed unmatched. The germline V gene encodes CDR1 SGHAT and CDR2 FQNNGV. The CDR3 nucleotides read TGTGCCAGCAGCTTAACAGGGGACTCTGGAAACACCATATATTTT. Translation: CASSLTGDSGNTIYF.

The chain is built from TRBV7-3 and TRBJ1-2; no firm D call. With 0 bases removed from V and 0 bases from J, the gap between germline ends came to 8 bases. CDR3 length: 15 residues. Germline V gene sequence: CDR1 SGHTA, CDR2 FQGTGA. This CDR3 is CASSLTGSPNYGYTF. In DNA form, the CDR3 reads TGTGCCAGCAGCTTAACGGGCAGCCCTAACTATGGCTACACCTTC.

The chain has TRBV24-1 and TRBJ2-1; D may be TRBD1 (5 bases). The CDR3 is made up of 16 amino acids. Trimming took 0 bases from V and 0 from J, leaving 8 bases between them. Germline V gives CDR1 KGHDR, CDR2 SFDVKD. The CDR3 protein is CATSDLDSSSYNEQFF. CDR3 DNA: TGTGCCACCAGTGATTTGGACAGTAGCTCCTACAATGAGCAGTTCTTC.

The V gene is TRBV7-2, the J gene TRBJ2-3; maybe TRBD2 (5 bases). CDR1 is SGHTA and CDR2 is FQGNSA in the germline V gene. The CDR3 sequence is 14 residues long. V lost 4 bases to trimming and J lost 7 bases, with 15 bases between them. CDR3 nucleotide sequence: TGTGCCAGCAGCTCCCGACCGCCGGGAAATACGCAGTATTTT. Protein product: CASSSRPPGNTQYF.

The chain couples TRBV6-5 to TRBJ1-1; perhaps TRBD1 as D (6 bases). Germline CDR1 MNHEY, CDR2 SVGAGI. This CDR3 has 15 amino acids. V was shortened by 5 bases and J by 1 base, with 14 bases between the two germline ends. CDR3 in amino acids: CASSLADSRNTEAFF. The CDR3 nucleotides are TGTGCCAGCAGTCTCGCGGACAGCCGGAACACTGAAGCTTTCTTT.

This chain connects TRBV2 to TRBJ1-1; tentatively, D is TRBD1 (6 bases). Germline assignment: CDR1 SNHLY and CDR2 FYNNEI. Trimming pared 4 bases from V and 0 bases from J, leaving 9 bases between. This CDR3 is 14 amino acids long. The chain's CDR3 is CASSGQVMNTEAFF. CDR3 in DNA: TGTGCCAGCAGTGGACAGGTTATGAACACTGAAGCTTTCTTT. Complete variable domain (other parts from reference TRBV2 and TRBJ1-1): EPEVTQTPSHQVTQMGQEVILRCVPISNHLYFYWYRQILGQKVEFLVSFYNNEISEKSEIFDDQFSVERPDGSNFTLKIRSTKLEDSAMYFCASSGQVMNTEAFFGQGTRLTVV.

This clone has a single count. This CDR3 is CASSSSGGQETQYF. The CDR3 DNA is TGTGCCAGCAGTTCGAGTGGCGGGCAAGAGACCCAGTACTTC. The chain recombines TRBV6-5 with TRBJ2-5, with D possibly matching TRBD2 (5 bases). Germline assignment: CDR1 MNHEY and CDR2 SVGAGI. CDR3 length equals 14 residues. V was trimmed by 4 bases and J by 2 bases, leaving 11 bases between them.

The V gene is TRBV11-2, the J gene TRBJ2-5, with D perhaps matching TRBD2 (5 bases). Trimming took 5 bases from V and 3 from J, leaving 13 bases between them. Per germline, CDR1 SGHAT and CDR2 FQNNGV. CDR3 length: 14 amino acids. The CDR3 spells CASSASGKEETQYF. In nucleotides, the CDR3 is TGTGCCAGCAGCGCATCGGGAAAGGAAGAGACCCAGTACTTC.

V is TRBV3-1 (or the pseudogene TRBV3-2) and J is TRBJ2-2, with 9 bases fitting TRBD1. Germline CDR1 reads LGHDT; CDR2 reads YNNKEL (reference sequence). Unmatched junction bases numbered 9, after V lost 4 bases and J lost 6 bases. The CDR3 has 16 amino acids. The chain's CDR3 is CASSRLGTGIPGELFF. The CDR3, as DNA: TGTGCCAGCAGCCGGTTAGGGACAGGGATTCCCGGGGAGCTGTTTTTT.

This clone was counted a few times. CDR3 DNA: TGTGCCAGCAGCAAAGGGTCCGGGACAGGGGGTGGCTACACCTTC. Translating it yields CASSKGSGTGGGYTF. The V call is TRBV5-5, the J call TRBJ1-2; 11 bases map to TRBD1. The CDR3 loop spans 15 amino acids. CDR1 and CDR2 (germline): SGHKS, YYEKEE (reference sequence). V lost 4 bases and J lost 7; bases outside the gene matches: 9.

This chain joins TRBV28 and TRBJ2-7; perhaps TRBD1 as D (6 bases). Trimming removed 4 bases from V and 2 bases from J, with 9 bases in between. CDR1 and CDR2 (germline): MDHEN, SYDVKM. The CDR3 runs 13 residues. CDR3 region: CASSSGQPYEQYF. CDR3 sequence (DNA): TGTGCCAGCAGTTCGGGACAACCCTACGAGCAGTACTTC.

The rearrangement links TRBV27 to TRBJ2-5; 14 bases fit TRBD2. V trimming: 6 bases; J trimming: 1 base; junction bases outside the gene matches: 10. Per germline, CDR1 MNHEY and CDR2 SMNVEV (reference sequence). The length of the CDR3 is 18 residues. The CDR3 DNA reads as TGTGCCAGCAGCACCACGAGACTAGCGGGGGGGTCCCAAGAGACCCAGTACTTC. Its protein product is CASSTTRLAGGSQETQYF.

V usage is TRBV7-2 and J usage is TRBJ1-2, with D hard to call. V lost 3 bases, J lost 7 bases, and 15 bases lay in between. This CDR3 is 14 amino acids long. From germline, CDR1 is SGHTA and CDR2 FQGNSA. Written as DNA, the CDR3 is TGTGCCAGCAGCTTGAAGGGAAGGGAGCTTGGCTACACCTTC. This encodes CASSLKGRELGYTF.

The rearrangement links TRBV19 to TRBJ2-3; 9 bases align to TRBD1. Trimming at V came to 6 bases and at J to 8 bases, leaving 15 bases not matched to a gene. Germline CDR1 and CDR2: LNHDA and SQIVND (reference sequence). The CDR3 has 16 residues. The DNA of the CDR3 is TGTGCCAGTAGCGCTGTAGAGACAGGGGGGCGAGGTACGCAGTATTTT. Translation gives CASSAVETGGRGTQYF.

This sequence joins TRBV28 and TRBJ1-1; TRBD1 might be the D (6 bases). The germline gives CDR1 MDHEN, CDR2 SYDVKM. Trimming stripped 2 bases from V and 0 bases from J, with 13 bases between. CDR3 length equals 16 residues. CDR3 residues: CASSLRGTYMNTEAFF. DNA of the CDR3: TGTGCCAGCAGTTTAAGGGGGACATATATGAACACTGAAGCTTTCTTT.

The J gene is TRBJ1-6, the V gene TRBV10-3; 7 bases align to TRBD1. Germline CDR1 ENHRY, CDR2 SYGVKD. Trimming cost V 10 bases and J 8 bases; bases outside gene matches: 8. The CDR3 is made up of 13 amino acids. The CDR3 coding sequence is TGTGCCAGCCGAGACAGGGTAGATTCACCCCTCCACTTT. Amino acids: CASRDRVDSPLHF.

The chain is built from TRBV29-1 and TRBJ1-2; 9 bases agree with TRBD1. The junction had 2 bases not matched to a gene; V was cut back by 6 bases and J by 0 bases. The CDR3 spans 13 residues. From germline, CDR1 is SQVTM and CDR2 ANQGSEA. In nucleotides, the CDR3 is TGCAGCGTCCGACAGGGGGCTAACTATGGCTACACCTTC. Residues: CSVRQGANYGYTF.

The chain joins TRBV4-1 to TRBJ2-5, with D possibly TRBD2 on 5 matching bases. Germline-derived CDR1 and CDR2 are MGHRA and YSYEKL. Trimming removed 0 bases at V and 7 bases at J, with 15 bases between. CDR3 size: 15 residues. CDR3 sequence: CASSQDGVMVGTQYF. The CDR3 DNA is TGCGCCAGCAGCCAAGACGGGGTGATGGTAGGGACCCAGTACTTC.

The chain combines TRBV7-9 with TRBJ1-2; TRBD1 matches at 9 bases. Unmatched junction bases numbered 4, after V lost 5 bases and J lost 3 bases. Germline V gene sequence: CDR1 SEHNR, CDR2 FQNEAQ (reference sequence). This CDR3 contains 14 residues. This CDR3 is CASSRRQGDYGYTF. The CDR3 DNA sequence: TGTGCCAGCAGCCGCCGACAGGGGGACTATGGCTACACCTTC.

J is TRBJ2-1 and V is TRBV27, with 10 bases identical to TRBD2. The J segment lost 2 bases and the V segment lost 3 bases, leaving 4 bases of the junction unmatched. CDR3 size: 16 residues. CDR1 is MNHEY, CDR2 SMNVEV, per germline (reference sequence). The CDR3 DNA reads TGTGCCAGCAGTTTGGCGCTAGCGGGGGCCTACAATGAGCAGTTCTTC. Translation gives CASSLALAGAYNEQFF.